The present entry profiles one T cell receptor (beta chain) with its context. The target antigen is unknown. This record comes from a study of naive and memory T cell subsets. General study points: In CD4 and CD8 cells, diversity dropped from naive through EMRA. Naive repertoires, especially CD8, held a few larger clonotypes, possibly memory cells re-expressing CD45RA.

CD4+ T cell IFNgamma after overnight CMV lysate exposure gave donor CMV status. CD8 T cells were positively selected from what remained after CD4 positive selection. Four subsets defined by CD45RA and CD27 were sorted after CD3, CD4, CD8 and live/dead staining. Germline CDR1 reads SGDLS; CDR2 reads YYNGEE. This CDR3 has 14 residues. Deletions cut 3 bases from V and 8 bases from J, with 14 bases between. The beta constant-region primer was an equimolar mix of two oligonucleotides covering TRBC1 and TRBC2. Nested alpha and beta constant-region primers with the SP2 primer drove four PCR rounds on ligated cDNA. TCRdb re-called the UMI-ligation and nested PCR reads through MiXCR, storing one row per CDR3 protein. In the table there are 150,000 or so distinct CDR3 sequences, roughly 20% of which are singletons.

The source material was naive CD4+ T cells from blood. The TCR comes from a human donor in good health. This chain connects TRBV9 to TRBJ2-2; a possible D gene is TRBD1 (5 bases). The DNA for the CDR3 is TGTGCCAGCAGCGCTGGGGCTGTCATGGGGGAGCTGTTTTTT. This gives the protein CASSAGAVMGELFF.